The 20 T cell receptor beta chains presented below share a single source sample, sequenced in a study of T cell responses to AZD1222 COVID-19 vaccine. TCRdb's table, derived via immunoSEQ multiplex PCR, lists solely in-frame clones and lacks some. The repertoire holds around 96,000 clones, approximately 91% seen once, with about 2.8% in the top ten. Material: peripheral blood, obtained on day 0 of AZD1222 vaccination. The receptor source for this set is an adult in good health.

This clone came up a few times. The sample contains more than one DNA sequence encoding this CDR3. This chain links TRBV6-4 with TRBJ2-3; 7 positions match TRBD1. The germline CDR1 and CDR2 sequences are MRHNA and SNTAGT. The CDR3 is made up of 15 amino acids. V gave up 2 bases and J gave up 3 bases; unmatched junction bases: 5. CDR3 amino acids: CASSDTAGGTDTQYF. Written as DNA, the CDR3 is TGTGCCAGCAGTGACACGGCAGGGGGAACAGATACGCAGTATTTT.

The chain employs TRBV19 and TRBJ2-5; TRBD2 agrees at 7 bases. With 7 bases clipped from V and 3 bases from J, the junction kept 14 bases outside the gene matches. Germline values: CDR1 LNHDA, CDR2 SQIVND (reference sequence). The CDR3 is 16 amino acids. For the CDR3, the DNA is TGTGCCAGTACCGCGGCGACTCGGGGGGTTGAAGAGACCCAGTACTTC. It codes for CASTAATRGVEETQYF.

The rearrangement uses TRBV4-1 and TRBJ2-1; tentative D call: TRBD2 (5 bases). There are 17 residues in the CDR3. V was cut by 5 bases and J by 0 bases, with 17 bases left in between. Germline V CDR1 and CDR2: MGHRA, YSYEKL. The CDR3 region is CASSIAEGASSYNEQFF. DNA of the CDR3: TGCGCCAGCAGCATAGCCGAGGGTGCCAGCTCCTACAATGAGCAGTTCTTC.

This clone occurred once. The V gene is TRBV7-2, the J gene TRBJ1-2; D is unclear. The length of the CDR3 is 12 residues. CDR1 and CDR2 (germline): SGHTA, FQGNSA. V lost 1 base, J lost 2 bases, and 2 bases lay in between. CDR3 sequence: CASSLGNYGYTF. The CDR3 DNA is TGTGCCAGCAGCTTAGGGAACTATGGCTACACCTTC.

The CDR3 is CASSPLRRGVGGELFF. The DNA for the CDR3 is TGTGCCAGCAGCCCGCTCAGGCGGGGGGTCGGGGGGGAGCTGTTTTTT. The gene calls are TRBV11-2 and TRBJ2-2; TRBD2 matches 8 bases. Germline assignment: CDR1 SGHAT and CDR2 FQNNGV. Losses at the gene ends were 5 bases for V and 8 bases for J; bases not matched to a gene: 13. The length of the CDR3 is 16 residues.

The chain joins TRBV4-1 to TRBJ1-4, with D perhaps matching TRBD1 (6 bases). The V end lost 0 bases, the J end lost 3 bases, and 20 bases lay between the germline ends. CDR3 length: 19 amino acids. CDR1 and CDR2 from the germline V gene are MGHRA and YSYEKL. The CDR3 region is CASSQDPRGARVSNEKLFF. CDR3 sequence (DNA): TGCGCCAGCAGCCAAGATCCCCGGGGGGCGCGTGTGTCTAATGAAAAACTGTTTTTT.

The CDR3 DNA follows: TGTGCCAGTAGTCGGTTCCAACCAGGGCCCCAGCATTTT. The encoded protein is CASSRFQPGPQHF. The chain combines TRBV19 with TRBJ1-5; no definite D call. The length of the CDR3 is 13 residues. Per germline, CDR1 LNHDA and CDR2 SQIVND (reference sequence). The germline V and J ends were trimmed by 5 bases and 9 bases, with 14 bases remaining between them.

This chain connects TRBV19 to TRBJ2-7; 11 bases agree with TRBD1. CDR1 is LNHDA and CDR2 is SQIVND in the germline V gene (reference sequence). The CDR3 consists of 18 residues. V lost 1 base and J lost 0; bases outside the gene matches: 8. In DNA, the CDR3 is TGTGCCAGTAGTATAGGTCGACGGGACAGGGGGACCTCCTACGAGCAGTACTTC. It specifies CASSIGRRDRGTSYEQYF.

This clone was seen only once. The chain links TRBV7-2 to TRBJ2-5, with 16 bases aligning to TRBD2. Germline V gives CDR1 SGHTA, CDR2 FQGNSA. Germline trimming cut 5 bases from V and 2 bases from J; bases unmatched to any gene: 2. The CDR3 extends over 16 amino acids. The CDR3 sequence: CASSPGLAGGQETQYF. CDR3 bases: TGTGCCAGCAGCCCGGGACTAGCGGGGGGGCAAGAGACCCAGTACTTC.

The CDR3 loop is CASSLGALSGAQPQHF. Written as DNA, the CDR3 is TGCGCCAGCAGCTTGGGGGCACTCTCCGGGGCGCAGCCCCAGCATTTT. The chain combines TRBV5-1 with TRBJ1-5, with D possibly being TRBD1 (5 bases). CDR1 is SGHRS and CDR2 is YFSETQ in the germline V gene. V was pared by 0 bases and J by 7 bases, with 17 bases between. The CDR3 spans 16 residues.

The chain links TRBV13 to TRBJ1-1; no firm D call. The CDR3 has 15 amino acids. V lost 5 bases to trimming and J lost 2 bases, with 15 bases between them. Germline-derived CDR1 and CDR2 are PRHDT and FYEKMQ (reference sequence). This CDR3 reads CASSGLPAGNTEAFF. CDR3 bases: TGTGCCAGCAGCGGGCTCCCGGCTGGAAACACTGAAGCTTTCTTT.

The chain links TRBV7-9 to TRBJ2-2; unclear D gene. The CDR3 length is 12 residues. The germline V and J ends were trimmed by 9 bases and 4 bases, with 9 bases remaining between them. The germline CDR1 and CDR2 sequences are SEHNR and FQNEAQ (reference sequence). DNA for the CDR3: TGTGCCAGGCCTCGCGCCACCGGGGAGCTGTTTTTT. Translating gives CARPRATGELFF.

V is TRBV7-9 and J is TRBJ1-1; D ambiguous. CDR1 and CDR2 (germline): SEHNR, FQNEAQ (reference sequence). CDR3 length equals 13 residues. V gave up 6 bases and J gave up 3 bases, with 11 bases separating them. Written as DNA, the CDR3 is TGTGCCAGCAGATTACGGGGAGACACTGAAGCTTTCTTT. Translating it yields CASRLRGDTEAFF.

The rearrangement links TRBV28 to TRBJ1-5; D gene ambiguous. V was trimmed by 6 bases and J by 3 bases, leaving 3 bases between them. The V gene's germline CDR1 is MDHEN and CDR2 SYDVKM. CDR3 length: 11 amino acids. CDR3 region: CASRANQPQHF. Written as DNA, the CDR3 is TGTGCCAGCAGAGCCAATCAGCCCCAGCATTTT.

The CDR3 loop is CASSLEGVQVTEAFF. The CDR3 DNA follows: TGTGCCAGCAGCTTAGAGGGAGTACAGGTCACTGAAGCTTTCTTT. The chain has TRBV7-2 and TRBJ1-1; D is possibly TRBD1 (5 bases). V was cut by 1 base and J by 4 bases, with 13 bases left in between. Germline V CDR1 and CDR2: SGHTA, FQGNSA. This CDR3 has 15 residues.

The chain employs TRBV4-2 and TRBJ1-1; D is unresolved. The germline CDR1 and CDR2 sequences are LGHNA and YNFKEQ. Trimming pared 1 base from V and 1 base from J, leaving 7 bases between. CDR3 length equals 14 residues. The CDR3 DNA reads as TGTGCCAGCAGCCAAGTAGGTGGGAACACTGAAGCTTTCTTT. It codes for CASSQVGGNTEAFF.

The chain has TRBV7-9 and TRBJ1-4; D ambiguous. From germline, CDR1 is SEHNR and CDR2 FQNEAQ (reference sequence). The CDR3 is 15 residues long. Trimming removed 1 base from V and 3 bases from J, with 9 bases in between. The CDR3 bases are TGTGCCAGCAGCTTAGTTTCAGTTCCTAATGAAAAACTGTTTTTT. Amino acids: CASSLVSVPNEKLFF. Full variable domain (outside the CDR3, taken from reference TRBV7-9 and TRBJ1-4): DTGVSQNPRHKITKRGQNVTFRCDPISEHNRLYWYRQTLGQGPEFLTYFQNEAQLEKSRLLSDRFSAERPKGSFSTLEIQRTEQGDSAMYLCASSLVSVPNEKLFFGSGTQLSVL.

The rearrangement uses TRBV6-6 and TRBJ1-1; D gene unclear. This CDR3 has 15 amino acids. The V end was cut by 0 bases, the J end by 5 bases, with 13 bases between. Germline CDR1 is MNHNY and CDR2 is SVGAGI (reference sequence). CDR3 residues: CASSYSKGFLTEAFF. CDR3 bases: TGTGCCAGCAGTTACTCTAAGGGATTTCTGACTGAAGCTTTCTTT.

This chain connects TRBV29-1 to TRBJ2-1; 8 bases are shared with TRBD1. The germline gives CDR1 SQVTM, CDR2 ANQGSEA. The CDR3 is made up of 12 amino acids. V trimming: 6 bases; J trimming: 3 bases; junction bases outside the gene matches: 1. CDR3: CSVGTGYNEQFF. The CDR3 DNA follows: TGCAGCGTAGGGACAGGCTACAATGAGCAGTTCTTC.

The rearrangement uses TRBV30 and TRBJ1-4, with D unclear. V shed 4 bases and J shed 8 bases, with 14 bases lying between them. CDR3 length equals 13 residues. Germline V gene sequence: CDR1 GTSNPN, CDR2 SVGIG (reference sequence). Written as DNA, the CDR3 is TGTGCCTGGAAGCCGAGGCTTGGGGAAAAACTGTTTTTT. Translating it yields CAWKPRLGEKLFF.